This T cell receptor beta chain was sequenced during a study of shared clonotypes between healthy human individuals. The healthy adult donors were HIV-negative and reported no recent acute infections or vaccinations. There are a few counts of this clone. Germline CDR1 MNHNS, CDR2 SASEGT. The V gene lost 4 bases and the J gene lost 6 bases, with 9 bases spanning the gap. CDR3 length equals 12 residues. Generated by immunoSEQ multiplex PCR, the TCRdb table keeps only in-frame clones and is missing some. The table has more than 1 million clones, 75% to 85% seen once. The clonotype was recovered from a man younger than 30 in good health. Some clones in this sample may be carry-over from other donors' samples. The V and J genes are TRBV6-1 and TRBJ1-2, with a possible D match to TRBD1 (6 bases). The sample comprised memory CD4+ T cells from PBMCs. As for subset: CD45RA-negative fraction. CDR3 sequence: CASSGDRNGYTF. CDR3 nucleotide sequence: TGTGCCAGCAGTGGCGACAGGAATGGCTACACCTTC.